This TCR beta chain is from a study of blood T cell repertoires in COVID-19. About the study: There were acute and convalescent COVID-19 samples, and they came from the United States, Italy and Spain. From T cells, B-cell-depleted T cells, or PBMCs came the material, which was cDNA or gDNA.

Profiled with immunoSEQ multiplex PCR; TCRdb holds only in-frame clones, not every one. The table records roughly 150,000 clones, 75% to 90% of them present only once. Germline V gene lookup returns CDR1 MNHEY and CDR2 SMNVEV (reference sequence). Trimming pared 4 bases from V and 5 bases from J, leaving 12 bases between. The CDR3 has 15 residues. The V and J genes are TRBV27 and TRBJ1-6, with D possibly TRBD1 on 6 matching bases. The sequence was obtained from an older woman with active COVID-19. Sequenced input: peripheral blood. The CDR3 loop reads CASSWAGANNSPLHF. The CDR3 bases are TGTGCCAGCAGTTGGGCAGGGGCCAATAATTCACCCCTCCACTTT.